Below, 19 T cell receptor beta chains from the same sample are listed, as sequenced in a study of CD8 T cells in Susac syndrome. With random hexamers, 0.5 to 1 ug RNA was reverse transcribed. Each CDR3 protein gets one entry after TCRdb re-called the immunoSEQ multiplex PCR reads with MiXCR. The sample contains tens of thousands of distinct CDR3 sequences, 90% to 95% of which appear only once. Sample: CD8+ T cells from PBMCs. These receptors originate from a human donor with Susac syndrome.

The chain links TRBV4-3 to TRBJ1-1; D unresolved. Germline CDR1 and CDR2: LGHNA and YSLEER. CDR3 size: 14 residues. V lost 1 base to trimming and J lost 7 bases, with 13 bases between them. The CDR3 here is CASSQGRREVEAFF. CDR3 DNA sequence: TGCGCCAGCAGCCAAGGTAGGAGAGAGGTTGAAGCTTTCTTT.

The chain joins TRBV28 to TRBJ2-5; D is perhaps TRBD1 (6 bases). The ends were cut back, 4 bases at V and 0 bases at J, with 18 bases in the middle. Germline lookup yields CDR1 MDHEN and CDR2 SYDVKM. The CDR3 covers 17 residues. The DNA of the CDR3 is TGTGCCAGCAGTTCCCCCCGACAGGCTCAATACCAAGAGACCCAGTACTTC. It codes for CASSSPRQAQYQETQYF.

The V and J genes are TRBV7-9 and TRBJ1-2; no reliable D call. The germline V gene encodes CDR1 SEHNR and CDR2 FQNEAQ (reference sequence). CDR3 length equals 14 residues. Trimming left V 1 base short and J 0 bases short, with 6 bases between. The CDR3 DNA reads TGTGCCAGCAGCTTAGATGCGGCTAACTATGGCTACACCTTC. This gives the protein CASSLDAANYGYTF.

The chain recombines TRBV12-3 or TRBV12-4 with TRBJ1-2, with no clear D. The CDR3 spans 13 residues. Trimming shortened V by 4 bases and J by 4 bases, and 10 bases separated the two germline ends. The CDR3 DNA is TGTGCCAGCAGTTCGTACACCGGCTATGGCTACACCTTC. It codes for CASSSYTGYGYTF.

The V and J genes are TRBV7-3 and TRBJ2-1, with 9 bases lining up with TRBD2. The CDR3 contains 15 residues. Germline CDR1 and CDR2: SGHTA and FQGTGA. Trimming removed 5 bases from V and 8 bases from J; junction bases left unmatched: 10. The DNA for the CDR3 is TGTGCCAGCAGCCCCACGGGACTAGCCTTCGATGAGCAGTTCTTC. This encodes CASSPTGLAFDEQFF.

The chain is built from TRBV7-2 and TRBJ2-7, with 10 bases lining up with TRBD1. Germline loops: CDR1 SGHTA, CDR2 FQGNSA. The CDR3 spans 17 residues. The V segment lost 9 bases and the J segment 2 bases; nucleotides outside the gene matches: 16. In nucleotides, the CDR3 is TGTGCCAGTGCCCGGGACAGGGGAGTTATTAGCACCTACGAGCAGTACTTC. Its protein product is CASARDRGVISTYEQYF.

This chain uses TRBV7-9 with TRBJ2-6, with TRBD2 matching 7 bases. Germline V gives CDR1 SEHNR, CDR2 FQNEAQ (reference sequence). The trim removed 5 bases at V and 0 bases at J, leaving 10 bases unmatched. This CDR3 spans 18 amino acids. The CDR3 reads CASSRGLGEGSGANVLTF. CDR3 in DNA: TGTGCCAGCAGCCGGGGCCTTGGGGAGGGCTCTGGGGCCAACGTCCTGACTTTC.

The chain recombines TRBV19 with TRBJ1-1, with 10 bases matching TRBD1. The germline V gene encodes CDR1 LNHDA and CDR2 SQIVND (reference sequence). The CDR3 sequence is 18 residues long. V was clipped by 5 bases and J by 2 bases; unmatched bases: 14. In DNA form, the CDR3 reads TGTGCCAGTAGTCCAGACTTCCGGGACAGGGGTTCAAACACTGAAGCTTTCTTT. This sequence encodes CASSPDFRDRGSNTEAFF.

This clonotype was seen only a few times. V usage is TRBV7-9 and J usage is TRBJ1-2; 8 nucleotides match TRBD1. Germline CDR1 and CDR2: SEHNR and FQNEAQ (reference sequence). This CDR3 has 11 amino acids. V was pared by 8 bases and J by 10 bases, with 6 bases of the junction left unmatched. The DNA of the CDR3 is TGTGCCAGCTCACCAGGGGGCGCCTACACCTTC. Its protein is CASSPGGAYTF.

This chain uses TRBV28 with TRBJ2-1; TRBD1 matches 10 bases. Trimming removed 7 bases from V and 9 bases from J; junction bases left unmatched: 9. Germline-derived CDR1 and CDR2 are MDHEN and SYDVKM. The CDR3 runs to 14 residues. CDR3 sequence: CASNGQGVEGEQFF. In nucleotides, the CDR3 is TGTGCCAGCAATGGACAGGGGGTCGAAGGTGAGCAGTTCTTC.

The chain employs TRBV7-9 and TRBJ1-1; D remains ambiguous. The CDR3 spans 11 residues. The germline V and J ends were trimmed by 3 bases and 6 bases, with 5 bases remaining between them. Germline CDR1 SEHNR, CDR2 FQNEAQ (reference sequence). DNA of the CDR3: TGTGCCAGCAGCTTTGGGGCTGAAGCTTTCTTT. As protein: CASSFGAEAFF.

The chain joins TRBV18 to TRBJ2-3, with D hard to call. The CDR3 has 16 amino acids. The germline V gene encodes CDR1 KGHSH and CDR2 LQKENI. V was pared by 3 bases and J by 0 bases, with 13 bases between. This chain's CDR3 is CASSPGEITSTDTQYF. DNA for the CDR3: TGTGCCAGCTCACCGGGCGAAATAACTAGCACAGATACGCAGTATTTT.

The CDR3 sequence is CASSLDSDYTGELFF. CDR3 DNA sequence: TGTGCCAGCAGCTTAGATTCGGATTACACCGGGGAGCTGTTTTTT. The V and J genes are TRBV13 and TRBJ2-2; no clear D. Germline CDR1 PRHDT, CDR2 FYEKMQ (reference sequence). CDR3 length: 15 amino acids. Trimming pared 1 base from V and 3 bases from J, leaving 9 bases between.

The chain links TRBV6-6 to TRBJ1-2; D unclear. Germline-derived CDR1 and CDR2 are MNHNY and SVGAGI (reference sequence). V shed 5 bases and J shed 1 base, with 8 bases lying between them. This CDR3 region has 13 residues. This CDR3 is CASSEGLNYGYTF. The CDR3 DNA sequence: TGTGCCAGCAGTGAGGGTCTTAACTATGGCTACACCTTC.

The chain uses TRBV3-1 and TRBJ2-1; TRBD1 matches at 7 bases. The CDR3 runs 16 residues. Looked up from germline, CDR1 is LGHDT and CDR2 is YNNKEL (reference sequence). V trimming: 6 bases; J trimming: 2 bases; junction bases outside the gene matches: 10. The CDR3 region is CASRETGTTTYNEQFF. The CDR3 DNA reads TGTGCCAGCAGGGAGACAGGGACCACGACCTACAATGAGCAGTTCTTC.

This chain connects TRBV30 to TRBJ2-2; D unclear. This CDR3 region has 11 residues. Germline CDR1 GTSNPN, CDR2 SVGIG (reference sequence). The germline V and J ends were trimmed by 5 bases and 3 bases, with 4 bases remaining between them. The CDR3 DNA reads TGTGCCTGGGCTTACACCGGGGAGCTGTTTTTT. Protein product: CAWAYTGELFF.

CDR3 in DNA: TGCAGTGCGCGGGACAGCCAAGAGACCCAGTACTTC. Translation: CSARDSQETQYF. This chain links TRBV20-1 with TRBJ2-5; possible D gene TRBD1, 7 bases. CDR1 is DFQATT and CDR2 is SNEGSKA in the germline V gene (reference sequence). The CDR3 has 12 residues. V lost 6 bases and J 1 base, leaving 9 bases between the germline ends.

V usage is TRBV14 and J usage is TRBJ2-3, with TRBD2 matching over 12 bases. V trimming: 0 bases; J trimming: 6 bases; junction bases outside the gene matches: 10. The CDR3 has 18 amino acids. Germline loops: CDR1 SGHDN, CDR2 FVKESK. This CDR3 is CASSQDYRLAGVFDTQYF. CDR3 bases: TGTGCCAGCAGCCAAGATTATCGACTAGCGGGAGTATTTGATACGCAGTATTTT.

J is TRBJ1-5 and V is TRBV12-5, with D tentatively TRBD1 (6 bases). Trimming pared 6 bases from V and 4 bases from J, leaving 13 bases between. The CDR3 extends over 14 amino acids. Germline V CDR1 and CDR2: LGHNT, FRNRAP. The CDR3 sequence is CASGQGGTNQPQHF. In DNA, the CDR3 is TGTGCTAGTGGCCAAGGGGGAACTAATCAGCCCCAGCATTTT.